This TCR beta chain was obtained from a study of vaccination and CD4 T cells after COVID-19. Across the whole study: Collection of post-vaccine samples followed dose two by a median approximately 69 days, spanning a range of 14 to 241.

MiXCR, applied by TCRdb to the PCR reads, yields one record per CDR3 protein. The sample consists of approximately 23,000 distinct CDR3 sequences, 45% to 60% of them appearing once. The ends were cut back, 0 bases at V and 5 bases at J, with 14 bases in the middle. CDR3 length: 15 amino acids. The germline gives CDR1 SGHTS, CDR2 YDEGEE. The sequenced sample was CD4+ T cells from blood, obtained before SARS-CoV-2 vaccination. The J gene is TRBJ2-5, the V gene TRBV5-8; tentatively, D is TRBD1 (6 bases). This clonotype was obtained from a human donor who had recovered from COVID-19. In DNA form, the CDR3 reads TGTGCCAGCAGCTTGGGGACAGCCTTTGGTGAGACCCAGTACTTC. This gives the protein CASSLGTAFGETQYF.